This note documents a single T cell receptor (beta chain) sequence. What it binds is not known. The method was immunoSEQ multiplex PCR; TCRdb's version includes in-frame clones alone and lacks a portion of them. This sample has fewer than 400,000 clones; over 55% occur once, and the top ten carry about 5.9%. Germline lookup yields CDR1 SGHAT and CDR2 FQNNGV. J lost 4 bases, V lost 3 bases, and 3 bases had no gene match. The CDR3 sequence is 15 residues long. The data stem from a study of cytotoxic CD8 clonotypes in ibrutinib-treated CLL. As for the study in general: The response samples were taken once patients had been treated for a median of around twelve months, range 6 to 36. Study conclusions and caveats: Clonality (at baseline) was higher than in age-matched healthy donors and tracked circulating CD8+ T-cell counts. Clonality showed a rise at ibrutinib response that reversed toward baseline at progression.

Specimen: PBMCs, collected after 36 months of ibrutinib treatment. The chain employs TRBV11-2 and TRBJ1-4, with TRBD1 matching 9 bases. The source of this sequence is a human donor with chronic lymphocytic leukemia. CDR3 sequence (DNA): TGTGCCAGCAGCTTGTGGACAGGGGATAATGAAAAACTGTTTTTT. Translation gives CASSLWTGDNEKLFF.